The present T cell receptor (beta chain) was sequenced within a study of cytomegalovirus exposure and HLA in healthy donors. The PCR had 60 Vbeta and 13 Jbeta primers. The repertoire was sequenced with immunoSEQ multiplex PCR; TCRdb's copy has only in-frame clones and lacks some. The repertoire holds 190,000 or so clones, with about 81% as singletons. General study points: A later analysis linked a missense variant in DCLRE1C to the trimming of TCR beta V and J genes. Some segments of the V type, notably TRBV6-2 and TRBV6-3, were excluded as indistinguishable. In a later analysis, HLA-associated beta chains showed higher expansion and lower generation probabilities than comparable chains. At a 0.05 false discovery rate, a later analysis found 15,000 to 20,000 TCR beta sequences to be associated with HLA alleles.

In the case of this clone: Its antigen is not identified.

This CDR3 has 15 amino acids. Trimming cost V 2 bases and J 4 bases, with 14 bases left between them. The germline gives CDR1 SGHKS, CDR2 YYEKEE (reference sequence). The origin of this receptor is a woman aged 45-60 years in good health and CMV-seropositive. The V gene is TRBV5-5, the J gene TRBJ2-3; the D gene is possibly TRBD2 (6 bases). The sequencing input was PBMCs. The CDR3 nucleotides are TGTGCCAGCAGCTTTTCGGGGGATTTGGCAGATACGCAGTATTTT. Its protein product is CASSFSGDLADTQYF.